This entry is about one T cell receptor beta chain. The data were taken from a study of neoadjuvant anti-PD-1 for oral cavity cancer. Turning to the study itself: Most patients had three to four biweekly doses of 3 mg/kg nivolumab before resection.

CDR3 length: 14 residues. Germline assignment: CDR1 MNHEY and CDR2 SVGAGI. V dropped 7 bases and J dropped 3 bases, with 12 bases sitting between them. The method was immunoSEQ multiplex PCR; TCRdb's version includes in-frame clones alone and lacks a portion of them. The sample shows about 7,200 clones, about three quarters of them seen only once. The specimen comprised PBMCs, sampled before nivolumab (anti-PD-1) treatment. This clonotype was obtained from a person aged 35-79 years with oral cavity squamous cell carcinoma. This sequence joins TRBV6-5 and TRBJ2-2; D perhaps matches TRBD1 (6 bases). As DNA, the CDR3 is TGTGCCAGCACTCCTCACAGGGACACCGGGGAGCTGTTTTTT. It codes for CASTPHRDTGELFF.